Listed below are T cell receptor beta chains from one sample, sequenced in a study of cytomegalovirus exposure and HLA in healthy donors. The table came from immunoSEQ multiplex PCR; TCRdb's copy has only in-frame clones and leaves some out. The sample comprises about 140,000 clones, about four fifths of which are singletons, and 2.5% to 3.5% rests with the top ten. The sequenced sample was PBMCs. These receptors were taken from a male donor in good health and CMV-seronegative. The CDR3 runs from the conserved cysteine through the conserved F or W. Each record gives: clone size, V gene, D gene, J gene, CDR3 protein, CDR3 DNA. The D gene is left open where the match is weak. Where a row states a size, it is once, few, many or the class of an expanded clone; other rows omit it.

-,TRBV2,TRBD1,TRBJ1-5,CASSGGTANSNQPQHF,TGTGCCAGCAGTGGCGGGACAGCCAATAGCAATCAGCCCCAGCATTTT
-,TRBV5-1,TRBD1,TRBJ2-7,CASSLGQGGRVEQYF,TGCGCCAGCAGCTTGGGACAGGGTGGAAGGGTCGAGCAGTACTTC
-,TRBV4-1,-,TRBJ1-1,CASSQDSRLNTEAFF,TGCGCCAGCAGCCAAGATTCGCGATTGAACACTGAAGCTTTCTTT
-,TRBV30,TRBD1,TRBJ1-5,CAWTDRGQQPQHF,TGTGCCTGGACGGACAGGGGGCAACAGCCCCAGCATTTT
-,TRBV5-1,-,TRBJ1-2,CASSSAGSTGGYTF,TGCGCCAGCAGCTCGGCAGGGTCTACCGGTGGCTACACCTTC
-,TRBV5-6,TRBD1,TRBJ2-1,CASSLARGYNEQFF,TGTGCCAGCAGCTTGGCCAGGGGGTACAATGAGCAGTTCTTC
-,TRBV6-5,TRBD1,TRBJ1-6,CASSYSTGAGPLHF,TGTGCCAGCAGTTACTCTACAGGGGCGGGGCCCCTCCACTTT
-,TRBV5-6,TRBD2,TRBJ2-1,CASSLMVAGSNEQFF,TGTGCCAGCAGCCTGATGGTAGCGGGGTCCAATGAGCAGTTCTTC
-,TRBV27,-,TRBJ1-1,CASSSIWGIVSGWGSGSTEAFF,TGTGCCAGCAGTTCGATATGGGGGATAGTGTCAGGGTGGGGTTCCGGGAGCACTGAAGCTTTCTTT
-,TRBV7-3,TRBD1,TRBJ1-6,CASSLEGGMDSPLHF,TGTGCCAGCAGCTTAGAAGGGGGCATGGATTCACCCCTCCACTTT
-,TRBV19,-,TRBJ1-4,CASSAQQVKLFF,TGTGCCAGTAGTGCCCAGCAGGTAAAACTGTTTTTT
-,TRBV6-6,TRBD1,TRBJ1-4,CASSYLRQGVEKLFF,TGTGCCAGCAGTTACCTCCGACAGGGGGTTGAAAAACTGTTTTTT
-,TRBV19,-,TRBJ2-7,CASSIVDSSYEQYF,TGTGCCAGTAGTATAGTGGACAGTTCCTACGAGCAGTACTTC
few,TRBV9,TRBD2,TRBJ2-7,CASSASGGPTYEQYF,TGTGCCAGCAGCGCTAGCGGGGGGCCGACCTACGAGCAGTACTTC
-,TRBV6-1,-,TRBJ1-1,CASAGWGRSEAFF,TGTGCCAGCGCCGGTTGGGGGCGTTCTGAAGCTTTCTTT
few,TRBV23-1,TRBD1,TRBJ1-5,CARPRDRGSRPAKNQPQHF,TGCGCCAGACCCCGGGACAGGGGATCAAGGCCCGCTAAAAATCAGCCCCAGCATTTT
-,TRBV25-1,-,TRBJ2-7,CASSEPGRPYEQYF,TGTGCCAGCAGTGAACCAGGCAGGCCCTACGAGCAGTACTTC
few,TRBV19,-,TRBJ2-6,CASSVSGGSGANVLTF,TGTGCCAGTAGCGTATCTGGGGGCTCCGGGGCCAACGTCCTGACTTTC
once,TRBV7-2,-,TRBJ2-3,CASSSQFRDTQYF,TGTGCCAGCAGCTCCCAATTTCGGGATACGCAGTATTTT
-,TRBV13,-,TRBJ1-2,CASTFLDGTHYGYTF,TGTGCCAGCACCTTCCTAGATGGCACACACTATGGCTACACCTTC
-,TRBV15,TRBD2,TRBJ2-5,CATSRRAGVGQETQYF,TGTGCCACCAGCAGGCGAGCGGGAGTGGGGCAAGAGACCCAGTACTTC
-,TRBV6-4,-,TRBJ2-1,CASSDSRGPWDEQFF,TGTGCCAGCAGTGACTCGCGGGGGCCCTGGGATGAGCAGTTCTTC
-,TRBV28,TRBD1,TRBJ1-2,CASSFRGRANYGYTF,TGTGCCAGCAGTTTCAGGGGGCGAGCTAACTATGGCTACACCTTC
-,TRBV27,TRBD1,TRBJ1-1,CASSFARDRGKMNTEAFF,TGTGCCAGCAGTTTTGCCCGGGACAGAGGAAAAATGAACACTGAAGCTTTCTTT